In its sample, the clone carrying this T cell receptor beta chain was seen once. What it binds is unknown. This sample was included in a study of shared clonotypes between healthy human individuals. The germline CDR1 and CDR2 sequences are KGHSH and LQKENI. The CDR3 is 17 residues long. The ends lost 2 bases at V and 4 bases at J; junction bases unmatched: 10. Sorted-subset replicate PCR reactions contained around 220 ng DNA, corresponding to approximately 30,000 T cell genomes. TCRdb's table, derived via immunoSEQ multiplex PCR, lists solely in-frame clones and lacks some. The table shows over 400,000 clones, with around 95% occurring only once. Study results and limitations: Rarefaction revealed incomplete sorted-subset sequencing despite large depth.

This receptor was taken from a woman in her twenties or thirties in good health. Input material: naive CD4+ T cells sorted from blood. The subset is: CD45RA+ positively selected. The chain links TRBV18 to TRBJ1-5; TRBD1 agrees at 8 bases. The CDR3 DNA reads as TGTGCCAGCTCACCAAGGGGACAGGCCCTTGGAAATCAGCCCCAGCATTTT. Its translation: CASSPRGQALGNQPQHF. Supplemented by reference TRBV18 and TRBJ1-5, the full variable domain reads NAGVMQNPRHLVRRRGQEARLRCSPMKGHSHVYWYRQLPEEGLKFMVYLQKENIIDESGMPKERFSAEFPKEGPSILRIQQVVRGDSAAYFCASSPRGQALGNQPQHFGDGTRLSIL.